The sequence of this T cell receptor beta chain was determined in a study of T cells after yellow fever vaccination. From the 5' RACE reads, TCRdb called clonotypes with MiXCR, one entry per CDR3 protein. The table records fewer than 500,000 distinct CDR3 sequences, under 20% of them present only once. Trimming took off 4 bases at V and 1 base at J, with 13 bases between the two ends. Germline assignment: CDR1 MDHEN and CDR2 SYDVKM. This CDR3 has 15 amino acids. The clonotype originates from a man younger than 35 who received the YFV17D yellow fever vaccine. The sequenced sample was PBMCs, obtained before the yellow fever booster vaccination. The rearrangement joins TRBV28 to TRBJ1-1; no firm D call. The CDR3 here is CASSYRFESNTEAFF. CDR3 DNA: TGTGCCAGCAGTTACCGGTTTGAATCGAACACTGAAGCTTTCTTT.